This TCR beta chain emerged from a study of shared T cell receptors in the human thymus. The repertoire was sequenced with immunoSEQ multiplex PCR; TCRdb's copy has only in-frame clones and lacks some. The repertoire holds hundreds of thousands of clones, 85% to 95% seen once, with 0.015% to 0.025% in the top ten. The germline gives CDR1 MNHEY, CDR2 SMNVEV (reference sequence). Trimming removed 5 bases from V and 5 bases from J, with 18 bases in between. The CDR3 covers 15 residues. The chain joins TRBV27 to TRBJ1-1; no reliable D call. The TCR comes from a human donor. The specimen sequenced was thymocytes. CDR3 DNA: TGTGCCAGCAGTCTCTTCGGAACGAAGGGAACTGAAGCTTTCTTT. Protein: CASSLFGTKGTEAFF.